The 25 T cell receptor beta chains below all came from one sample that was sequenced in a study of cytomegalovirus exposure and HLA in healthy donors. Vbeta (60) and Jbeta (13) primers were used in the PCR. The protocol was immunoSEQ multiplex PCR, while the TCRdb copy is restricted to in-frame clones and leaves out a portion. The sample includes about 160,000 clones, approximately 85% of them seen just once. Sequencing input: PBMCs. These receptors came from a man aged 18 to 29 in good health and CMV-seropositive.

The chain employs TRBV4-1 and TRBJ2-7; TRBD1 agrees at 9 bases. The CDR3 consists of 15 residues. The J segment lost 4 bases and the V segment lost 5 bases, leaving 9 bases of the junction unmatched. CDR1 and CDR2 (germline): MGHRA, YSYEKL. CDR3 in DNA: TGCGCCAGCAGCTTCGAGGACAGGGGAACTTACGAGCAGTACTTC. It yields the protein CASSFEDRGTYEQYF.

This clone was seen a few times. The chain combines TRBV4-3 with TRBJ1-1; D might be TRBD1 (5 bases). This CDR3 contains 14 residues. Germline V lookup: CDR1 LGHNA, CDR2 YSLEER. The germline V and J ends were trimmed by 5 bases and 6 bases, with 16 bases remaining between them. DNA of the CDR3: TGCGCCAGCAGCTTAGGAGACAGAATTTCTGAAGCTTTCTTT. Protein sequence: CASSLGDRISEAFF.

The chain uses TRBV7-6 and TRBJ2-5, with 8 bases that match TRBD1. The CDR3 runs 17 residues. J gave up 5 bases and V 0 bases, and 11 bases lay outside the gene matches. Germline CDR1 SGHVS, CDR2 FNYEAQ. This CDR3 is CASSLAGTGLLGETQYF. The CDR3 nucleotides are TGTGCCAGCAGCTTAGCAGGGACAGGACTGCTCGGGGAGACCCAGTACTTC.

This clone was found once. The rearrangement joins TRBV6-5 to TRBJ1-4, with 7 bases matching TRBD1. V dropped 8 bases and J dropped 3; count of bases not matched to a gene: 9. This CDR3 spans 15 amino acids. Germline CDR1 MNHEY, CDR2 SVGAGI. Here the CDR3 reads CASSTSGTANEKLFF. The CDR3 DNA is TGTGCCAGCTCCACCTCCGGGACAGCTAATGAAAAACTGTTTTTT.

In this sample, this clone turned up a few times. The CDR3 nucleotides read TGTGCCAGTAGTATCGGGGAGAGGGGCTACACCTTC. Its protein is CASSIGERGYTF. V is TRBV19 and J is TRBJ1-2, with D uncertain. CDR1 and CDR2 from the germline V gene are LNHDA and SQIVND (reference sequence). This CDR3 spans 12 amino acids. V lost 3 bases, J lost 8 bases, and 10 bases lay in between.

This CDR3 reads CASSSQTSGGFTDTQYF. CDR3 nucleotide sequence: TGTGCCAGCAGCTCACAGACTAGCGGGGGGTTCACAGATACGCAGTATTTT. The rearrangement uses TRBV13 and TRBJ2-3; 13 bases are shared with TRBD2. Germline V gene data show CDR1 as PRHDT and CDR2 as FYEKMQ (reference sequence). V was pared by 4 bases and J by 2 bases, with 6 bases of the junction left unmatched. The CDR3 has 17 residues.

The table lists this clone with a count of one. The chain links TRBV11-2 to TRBJ1-1, with D unclear. The germline CDR1 and CDR2 sequences are SGHAT and FQNNGV. This CDR3 comprises 13 residues. Trimming removed 1 base from V and 6 bases from J, with 9 bases in between. In DNA form, the CDR3 reads TGTGCCAGCAGCTTAGTCGCGGTAGCTGAAGCTTTCTTT. Translation: CASSLVAVAEAFF.

The gene calls are TRBV29-1 and TRBJ2-5, with 12 bases identical to TRBD2. Germline V gene sequence: CDR1 SQVTM, CDR2 ANQGSEA. Losses at the gene ends were 6 bases for V and 5 bases for J; bases not matched to a gene: 13. The CDR3 is made up of 16 amino acids. Here the CDR3 reads CSVTYASGGAGETQYF. For the CDR3, the DNA is TGCAGCGTCACCTACGCTAGCGGGGGGGCAGGGGAGACCCAGTACTTC.

This clone was seen more than once but under ten times. V is TRBV9 and J is TRBJ2-2, with a possible D match to TRBD2 (5 bases). The CDR3 runs to 15 residues. Germline assignment: CDR1 SGDLS and CDR2 YYNGEE. The V and J ends lost 2 bases and 6 bases respectively, with 14 bases between them. The CDR3 DNA reads as TGTGCCAGCAGCGTTTCTAGCTCTGGGGCCGGGGAGCTGTTTTTT. This gives the protein CASSVSSSGAGELFF.

The count of this clone is one. The rearrangement joins TRBV7-9 to TRBJ2-1; D may be TRBD1 (6 bases). CDR3 length: 15 residues. V lost 0 bases and J 4 bases, leaving 10 bases between the germline ends. CDR1 SEHNR and CDR2 FQNEAQ come from the germline V gene (reference sequence). CDR3 amino acids: CASSLAAGVYNEQFF. Here the CDR3 DNA reads TGTGCCAGCAGCTTAGCGGCAGGGGTGTACAATGAGCAGTTCTTC. The full variable domain, its missing parts supplied by reference TRBV7-9 and TRBJ2-1, is DTGVSQNPRHKITKRGQNVTFRCDPISEHNRLYWYRQTLGQGPEFLTYFQNEAQLEKSRLLSDRFSAERPKGSFSTLEIQRTEQGDSAMYLCASSLAAGVYNEQFFGPGTRLTVL.

This chain uses TRBV4-2 with TRBJ1-2; D perhaps matches TRBD1 (6 bases). The CDR3 is made up of 13 amino acids. V was trimmed by 3 bases and J by 2 bases, leaving 7 bases between them. CDR1 and CDR2 (germline): LGHNA, YNFKEQ. The CDR3 loop is CASSQTGNYGYTF. CDR3 in DNA: TGTGCCAGCAGCCAGACAGGAAACTATGGCTACACCTTC.

The J gene is TRBJ2-3, the V gene TRBV6-1; D is undetermined. V was shortened by 7 bases and J by 0 bases, with 11 bases between the two germline ends. The CDR3 is made up of 14 amino acids. CDR1 and CDR2 from the germline V gene are MNHNS and SASEGT. CDR3 region: CASIRSTSTDTQYF. CDR3 DNA sequence: TGTGCCAGCATACGGAGCACTAGCACAGATACGCAGTATTTT.

This clone was recorded only once. This chain uses TRBV7-9 with TRBJ1-3; a possible D gene is TRBD1 (6 bases). From germline, CDR1 is SEHNR and CDR2 FQNEAQ (reference sequence). The CDR3 length is 12 residues. V lost 5 bases and J 6 bases, leaving 8 bases between the germline ends. CDR3 in amino acids: CASSRQENTIYF. CDR3 bases: TGTGCCAGCAGCCGACAGGAAAACACCATATATTTT. The entire variable domain, with the rest obtained from reference TRBV7-9 and TRBJ1-3, is as follows: DTGVSQNPRHKITKRGQNVTFRCDPISEHNRLYWYRQTLGQGPEFLTYFQNEAQLEKSRLLSDRFSAERPKGSFSTLEIQRTEQGDSAMYLCASSRQENTIYFGEGSWLTVV.

The chain has TRBV7-6 and TRBJ2-1; TRBD2 agrees at 8 bases. Germline CDR1 SGHVS, CDR2 FNYEAQ. J gave up 0 bases and V 1 base, and 5 bases lay outside the gene matches. CDR3 length: 17 amino acids. CDR3 nucleotide sequence: TGTGCCAGCAGCTTAGGGAGCGGGGGCCTCTCCTACAATGAGCAGTTCTTC. This encodes CASSLGSGGLSYNEQFF.

This clone appeared once. V gene TRBV4-3 combines with J gene TRBJ1-4; D gene unclear. Trimming pared 0 bases from V and 0 bases from J, leaving 8 bases between. This CDR3 spans 16 amino acids. The V gene's germline CDR1 is LGHNA and CDR2 YSLEER. CDR3 protein: CASSQETVATNEKLFF. CDR3 in DNA: TGCGCCAGCAGCCAAGAAACGGTTGCAACTAATGAAAAACTGTTTTTT.

The chain is built from TRBV7-3 and TRBJ2-1, with D tentatively TRBD2 (6 bases). Trimming removed 3 bases at V and 2 bases at J, with 8 bases between. The CDR3 runs to 14 residues. The V gene's germline CDR1 is SGHTA and CDR2 FQGTGA. The CDR3 loop is CASSFSGAYNEQFF. CDR3 nucleotide sequence: TGTGCCAGCAGCTTTAGCGGAGCCTACAATGAGCAGTTCTTC.

The genes are TRBV15 and TRBJ2-2; D is unclear. Germline V gene lookup returns CDR1 LNHNV and CDR2 YYDKDF (reference sequence). The length of the CDR3 is 15 residues. Trimming pared 5 bases from V and 0 bases from J, leaving 10 bases between. The CDR3 DNA is TGTGCCACCAGCCAAACTCGGGCGAACACCGGGGAGCTGTTTTTT. This sequence encodes CATSQTRANTGELFF.

The rearrangement links TRBV2 to TRBJ2-1; maybe TRBD2 (6 bases). From germline, CDR1 is SNHLY and CDR2 FYNNEI. V lost 8 bases and J lost 12, with 14 bases in between. This CDR3 region has 11 residues. CDR3: CASSTGDLQFF. The CDR3 region has the DNA TGTGCCAGCTCGACGGGGGACTTGCAGTTCTTC.

The chain is built from TRBV5-6 and TRBJ2-7, with 7 nucleotides matching TRBD1. V was pared by 4 bases and J by 3 bases, with 7 bases of the junction left unmatched. CDR3 length: 14 residues. Germline loops: CDR1 SGHDT, CDR2 YYEEEE. The CDR3 DNA follows: TGTGCCAGCAGCCAGACAGGGTCTCTCTACGAGCAGTACTTC. This translates into CASSQTGSLYEQYF. The full variable domain, its missing parts supplied by reference TRBV5-6 and TRBJ2-7, is DAGVTQSPTHLIKTRGQQVTLRCSPKSGHDTVSWYQQALGQGPQFIFQYYEEEERQRGNFPDRFSGHQFPNYSSELNVNALLLGDSALYLCASSQTGSLYEQYFGPGTRLTVT.

This clone was seen a handful of times. The chain joins TRBV2 to TRBJ1-5; D gene ambiguous. The CDR3 loop spans 14 amino acids. The germline V gene encodes CDR1 SNHLY and CDR2 FYNNEI. The V end lost 3 bases, the J end lost 3 bases, and 9 bases lay between the germline ends. CDR3 sequence: CASSDPSSNQPQHF. DNA for the CDR3: TGTGCCAGCAGTGACCCCAGTTCCAATCAGCCCCAGCATTTT.

The rearrangement joins TRBV5-4 to TRBJ1-4; TRBD1 matches at 8 bases. Trimming at V came to 2 bases and at J to 8 bases, leaving 8 bases not matched to a gene. The V gene's germline CDR1 is SGHNT and CDR2 YYREEE (reference sequence). CDR3 length: 15 amino acids. CDR3 nucleotide sequence: TGTGCCAGCAGCTTCTCAGGGGGCGAGTACGAAAAACTGTTTTTT. Translated: CASSFSGGEYEKLFF.

The genes are TRBV6-5 and TRBJ2-7; maybe TRBD2 (6 bases). V gave up 0 bases and J gave up 6 bases, with 6 bases separating them. The CDR3 is made up of 12 amino acids. Germline V lookup: CDR1 MNHEY, CDR2 SVGAGI. DNA of the CDR3: TGTGCCAGCAGTTACTCGGGGGGCGAGCAGTACTTC. Protein sequence: CASSYSGGEQYF.

The chain combines TRBV7-9 with TRBJ2-1; 7 bases are shared with TRBD2. Germline trimming cut 7 bases from V and 6 bases from J; bases unmatched to any gene: 6. Germline V gene lookup returns CDR1 SEHNR and CDR2 FQNEAQ (reference sequence). This CDR3 region has 13 residues. For the CDR3, the DNA is TGTGCCAGCACCTTGGGAGGGTCCAATGAGCAGTTCTTC. Amino acid sequence: CASTLGGSNEQFF.

The chain carries TRBV18 and TRBJ2-3, with D possibly being TRBD1 (6 bases). CDR1 and CDR2 (germline): KGHSH, LQKENI. The CDR3 is made up of 15 amino acids. V lost 2 bases, J lost 0 bases, and 9 bases lay in between. In DNA form, the CDR3 reads TGTGCCAGCTCACCAGACAGGATGAGCACAGATACGCAGTATTTT. Its translation: CASSPDRMSTDTQYF.

The chain employs TRBV1 and TRBJ2-1; the tabulated D call, TRBD2, remains unverified against the DNA. TRBV1 is assigned pseudogene status. The CDR3 is made up of 16 amino acids. For the CDR3, the DNA is TGCACCAGCAGCCAAGAATTTGGGAGCTCCTACAATGAGCAGTTCTTC. The encoded protein is CTSSQEFGSSYNEQFF.